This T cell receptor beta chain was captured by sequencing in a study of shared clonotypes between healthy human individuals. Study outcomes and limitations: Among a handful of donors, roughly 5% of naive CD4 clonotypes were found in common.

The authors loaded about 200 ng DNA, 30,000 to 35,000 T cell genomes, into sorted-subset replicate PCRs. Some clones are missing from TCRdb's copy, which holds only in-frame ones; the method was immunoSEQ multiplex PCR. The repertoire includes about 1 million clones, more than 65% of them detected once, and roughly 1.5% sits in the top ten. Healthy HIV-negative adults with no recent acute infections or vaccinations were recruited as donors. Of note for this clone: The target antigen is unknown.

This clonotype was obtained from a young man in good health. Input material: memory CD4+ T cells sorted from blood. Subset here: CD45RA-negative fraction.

The CDR3 nucleotides read TGTGCCAGCAGACCCTCAGGGTCCGGGATCGGTGGCTACACCTTC. It yields the protein CASRPSGSGIGGYTF. The chain employs TRBV2 and TRBJ1-2, with D perhaps matching TRBD1 (5 bases). The CDR3 has 15 amino acids. The germline V and J ends were trimmed by 6 bases and 7 bases, with 21 bases remaining between them. Germline CDR1 and CDR2: SNHLY and FYNNEI.